Shown below are 7 T cell receptor beta chains from a single sample sequenced in a study of graft-versus-host responses after intestinal transplantation. Which antigens these TCRs recognize remains unknown. Only in-frame clones appear in the TCRdb table, and some are missing; sequencing was by immunoSEQ multiplex PCR. Of around 100,000 clones listed, around 91% are singletons. Sequenced here: unstimulated CD4+ T cells sorted from spleen or lymph node cells, sampled before transplant. These TCRs come from a human donor who was the organ donor for an intestinal transplant.

V gene TRBV7-9 combines with J gene TRBJ2-3; D gene unclear. This CDR3 region has 14 residues. Trimming took off 4 bases at V and 1 base at J, with 9 bases between the two ends. The germline V gene has CDR1 SEHNR and CDR2 FQNEAQ (reference sequence). The CDR3 sequence is CASSSRLGTDTQYF. The DNA for the CDR3 is TGTGCCAGCAGCTCCCGACTGGGCACAGATACGCAGTATTTT. Variable domain in full (rest from reference TRBV7-9 and TRBJ2-3): DTGVSQNPRHKITKRGQNVTFRCDPISEHNRLYWYRQTLGQGPEFLTYFQNEAQLEKSRLLSDRFSAERPKGSFSTLEIQRTEQGDSAMYLCASSSRLGTDTQYFGPGTRLTVL.

The CDR3 DNA reads TGTGCCAGCAGAATCAGGGGGGCAGAGACCCAGTACTTC. Amino acid sequence: CASRIRGAETQYF. V usage is TRBV6-5 and J usage is TRBJ2-5, with a weak D call TRBD1 (7 bases). The V gene lost 6 bases and the J gene lost 4 bases, with 12 bases spanning the gap. Germline V gene data show CDR1 as MNHEY and CDR2 as SVGAGI. The CDR3 length is 13 residues.

V and J are TRBV28 and TRBJ1-4; D is perhaps TRBD1 (6 bases). Germline CDR1 and CDR2: MDHEN and SYDVKM. The CDR3 totals 14 residues. V gave up 7 bases and J gave up 8 bases, with 17 bases separating them. CDR3: CASMGGGRREKLFF. CDR3 nucleotides: TGTGCCAGCATGGGAGGGGGGCGCAGAGAAAAACTGTTTTTT.

The V call is TRBV7-3, the J call TRBJ2-3, with 7 bases aligning to TRBD2. CDR3 size: 14 residues. Germline assignment: CDR1 SGHTA and CDR2 FQGTGA. J gave up 4 bases and V 0 bases, and 1 base lay outside the gene matches. CDR3 nucleotide sequence: TGTGCCAGCAGCTTAACACGGGGGGCAGATACGCAGTATTTT. This gives the protein CASSLTRGADTQYF. Combining the CDR3 with reference TRBV7-3 and TRBJ2-3 gives the whole variable domain GAGVSQTPSNKVTEKGKYVELRCDPISGHTALYWYRQSLGQGPEFLIYFQGTGAADDSGLPNDRFFAVRPEGSVSTLKIQRTERGDSAVYLCASSLTRGADTQYFGPGTRLTVL.

The chain is built from TRBV4-1 and TRBJ2-7; no reliable D call. Trimming removed 4 bases from V and 2 bases from J, with 12 bases in between. The germline V gene encodes CDR1 MGHRA and CDR2 YSYEKL. This CDR3 has 14 residues. The DNA for the CDR3 is TGCGCCAGCAGCCGACTGGAATTGGCCTACGAGCAGTACTTC. Amino acids: CASSRLELAYEQYF.

The chain couples TRBV5-5 to TRBJ1-5, with TRBD1 as a possible D gene (5 bases). CDR1 and CDR2 from the germline V gene are SGHKS and YYEKEE (reference sequence). CDR3 length: 14 residues. V was clipped by 5 bases and J by 7 bases, with 16 bases between them. CDR3 coding DNA: TGTGCCAGCAGTTCCTACAGGACCGGACAGCCCCAGCATTTT. This translates into CASSSYRTGQPQHF. The full variable domain, its missing parts supplied by reference TRBV5-5 and TRBJ1-5, is DAGVTQSPTHLIKTRGQQVTLRCSPISGHKSVSWYQQVLGQGPQFIFQYYEKEERGRGNFPDRFSARQFPNYSSELNVNALLLGDSALYLCASSSYRTGQPQHFGDGTRLSIL.

The chain carries TRBV7-9 and TRBJ2-7, with 9 positions matching TRBD1. The CDR3 is 15 amino acids. V lost 6 bases and J lost 3; bases outside the gene matches: 9. Germline V lookup: CDR1 SEHNR, CDR2 FQNEAQ (reference sequence). In nucleotides, the CDR3 is TGTGCCAGCAGTGAAACAGGGGGCGCGGGCTACGAGCAGTACTTC. This codes for CASSETGGAGYEQYF.